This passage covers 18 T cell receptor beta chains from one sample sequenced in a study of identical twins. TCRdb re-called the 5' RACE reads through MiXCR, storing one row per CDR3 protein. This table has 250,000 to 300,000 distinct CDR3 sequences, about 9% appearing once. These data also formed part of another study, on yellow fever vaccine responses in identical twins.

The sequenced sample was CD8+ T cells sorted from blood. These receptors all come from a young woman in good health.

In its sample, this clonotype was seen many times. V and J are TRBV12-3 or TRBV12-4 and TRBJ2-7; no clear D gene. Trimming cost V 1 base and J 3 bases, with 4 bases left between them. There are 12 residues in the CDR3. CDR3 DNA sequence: TGTGCCAGCAGTTTAGGGAACTACGAGCAGTACTTC. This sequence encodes CASSLGNYEQYF.

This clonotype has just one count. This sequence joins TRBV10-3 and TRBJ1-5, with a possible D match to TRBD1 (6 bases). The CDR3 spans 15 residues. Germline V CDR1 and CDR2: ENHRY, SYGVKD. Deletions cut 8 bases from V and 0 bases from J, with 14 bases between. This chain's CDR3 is CAIGNRDGSNQPQHF. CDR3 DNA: TGTGCCATCGGCAACAGGGACGGTAGCAATCAGCCCCAGCATTTT.

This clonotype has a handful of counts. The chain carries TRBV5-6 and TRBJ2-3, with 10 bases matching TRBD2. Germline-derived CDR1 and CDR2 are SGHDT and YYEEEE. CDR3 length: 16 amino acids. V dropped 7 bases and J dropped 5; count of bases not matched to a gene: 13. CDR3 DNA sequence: TGTGCCAGCTCTTGGGCTAGCGGGGGCCGGAGAGATACGCAGTATTTT. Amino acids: CASSWASGGRRDTQYF.

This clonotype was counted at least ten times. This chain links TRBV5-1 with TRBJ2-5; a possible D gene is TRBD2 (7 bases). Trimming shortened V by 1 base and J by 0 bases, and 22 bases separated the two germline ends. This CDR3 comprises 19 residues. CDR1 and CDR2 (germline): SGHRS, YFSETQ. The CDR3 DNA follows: TGCGCCAGCAGCTTGTGGGGGGGGGCCTTTCTTTTGGACCAAGAGACCCAGTACTTC. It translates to CASSLWGGAFLLDQETQYF.

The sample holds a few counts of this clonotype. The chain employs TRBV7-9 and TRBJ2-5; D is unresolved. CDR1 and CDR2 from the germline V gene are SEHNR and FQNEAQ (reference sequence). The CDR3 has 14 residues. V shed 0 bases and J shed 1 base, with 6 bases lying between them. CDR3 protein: CASSLAQPQETQYF. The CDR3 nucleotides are TGTGCCAGCAGCTTAGCGCAGCCCCAAGAGACCCAGTACTTC.

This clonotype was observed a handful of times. As DNA, the CDR3 is TGTGCCAGCAGCCCCGGGCCTAAGTTGGCCGGGGAGCTGTTTTTT. Residues: CASSPGPKLAGELFF. The rearrangement links TRBV7-6 to TRBJ2-2, with unresolved D. The germline V gene has CDR1 SGHVS and CDR2 FNYEAQ. V lost 5 bases, J lost 6 bases, and 16 bases lay in between. CDR3 length: 15 amino acids. Looking up the rest from reference TRBV7-6 and TRBJ2-2 gives the full variable domain: GAGVSQSPRYKVTKRGQDVALRCDPISGHVSLYWYRQALGQGPEFLTYFNYEAQQDKSGLPNDRFSAERPEGSISTLTIQRTEQRDSAMYRCASSPGPKLAGELFFGEGSRLTVL.

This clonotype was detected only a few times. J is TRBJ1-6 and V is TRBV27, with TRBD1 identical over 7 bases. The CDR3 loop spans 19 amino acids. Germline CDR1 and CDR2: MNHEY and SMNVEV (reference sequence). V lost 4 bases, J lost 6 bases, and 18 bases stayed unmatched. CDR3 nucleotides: TGTGCCAGCAGTTCCCTCGGACAGGCCTCAGGGGGGTTTAATTCACCCCTCCACTTT. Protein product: CASSSLGQASGGFNSPLHF.

The CDR3 sequence: CSARDLDTYGYTF. The CDR3 coding sequence is TGCAGTGCTAGAGATTTGGACACCTATGGCTACACCTTC. The rearrangement links TRBV20-1 to TRBJ1-2; perhaps TRBD1 as D (5 bases). CDR1 and CDR2 (germline): DFQATT, SNEGSKA (reference sequence). V lost 0 bases and J 4 bases, leaving 9 bases between the germline ends. CDR3 length: 13 amino acids.

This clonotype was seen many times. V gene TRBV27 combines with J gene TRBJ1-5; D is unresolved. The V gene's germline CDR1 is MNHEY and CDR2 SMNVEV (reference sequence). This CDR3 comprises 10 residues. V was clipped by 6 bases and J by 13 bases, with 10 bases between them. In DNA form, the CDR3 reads TGTGCCAGCAGCCAGCGGGCTCAGCATTTT. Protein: CASSQRAQHF.

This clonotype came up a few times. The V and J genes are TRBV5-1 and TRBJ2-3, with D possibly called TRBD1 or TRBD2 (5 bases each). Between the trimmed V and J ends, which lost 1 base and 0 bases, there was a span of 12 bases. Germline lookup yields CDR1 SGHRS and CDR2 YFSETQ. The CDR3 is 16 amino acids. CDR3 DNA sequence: TGCGCCAGCAGCTTGTTCGGGGCCCAAAGCACAGATACGCAGTATTTT. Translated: CASSLFGAQSTDTQYF.

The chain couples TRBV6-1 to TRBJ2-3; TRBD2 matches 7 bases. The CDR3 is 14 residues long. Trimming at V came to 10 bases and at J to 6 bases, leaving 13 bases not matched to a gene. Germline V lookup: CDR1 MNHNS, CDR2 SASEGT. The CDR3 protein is CAISSGGNHDTQYF. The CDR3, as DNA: TGTGCCATTTCCTCGGGGGGTAACCATGATACGCAGTATTTT.

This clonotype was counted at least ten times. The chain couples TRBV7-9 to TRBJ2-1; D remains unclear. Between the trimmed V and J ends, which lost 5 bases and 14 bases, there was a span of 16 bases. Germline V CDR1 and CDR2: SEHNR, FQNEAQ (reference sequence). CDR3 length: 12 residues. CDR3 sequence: CASSTVLGFKFF. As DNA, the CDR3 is TGTGCCAGCAGCACAGTATTAGGGTTTAAGTTCTTC.

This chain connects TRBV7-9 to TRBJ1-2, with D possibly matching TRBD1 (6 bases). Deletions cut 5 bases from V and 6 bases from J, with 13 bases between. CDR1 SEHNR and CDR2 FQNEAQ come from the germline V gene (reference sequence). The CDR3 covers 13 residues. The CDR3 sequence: CASSPGTSNGYTF. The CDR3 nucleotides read TGTGCCAGCAGCCCCGGGACAAGTAATGGCTACACCTTC. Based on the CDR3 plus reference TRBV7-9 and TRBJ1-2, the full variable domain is DTGVSQNPRHKITKRGQNVTFRCDPISEHNRLYWYRQTLGQGPEFLTYFQNEAQLEKSRLLSDRFSAERPKGSFSTLEIQRTEQGDSAMYLCASSPGTSNGYTFGSGTRLTVV.

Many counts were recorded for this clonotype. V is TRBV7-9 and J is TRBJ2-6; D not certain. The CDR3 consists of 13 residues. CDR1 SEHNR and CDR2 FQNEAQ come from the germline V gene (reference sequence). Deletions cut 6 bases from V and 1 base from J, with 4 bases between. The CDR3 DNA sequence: TGTGCCAGCAGTCCGTCTGGGGCCAACGTCCTGACTTTC. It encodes CASSPSGANVLTF.

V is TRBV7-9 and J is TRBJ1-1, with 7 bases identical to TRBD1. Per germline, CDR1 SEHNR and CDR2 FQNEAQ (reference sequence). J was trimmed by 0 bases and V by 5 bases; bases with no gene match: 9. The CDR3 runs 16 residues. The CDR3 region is CASSGPGQQVNTEAFF. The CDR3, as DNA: TGTGCCAGCAGCGGACCGGGACAGCAAGTGAACACTGAAGCTTTCTTT.

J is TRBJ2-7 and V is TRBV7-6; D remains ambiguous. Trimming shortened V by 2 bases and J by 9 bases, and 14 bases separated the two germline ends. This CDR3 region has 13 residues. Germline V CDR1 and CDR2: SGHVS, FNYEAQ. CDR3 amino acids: CASSLNGLSGQYF. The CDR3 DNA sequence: TGTGCCAGCAGCTTAAATGGCCTTTCCGGGCAGTACTTC.

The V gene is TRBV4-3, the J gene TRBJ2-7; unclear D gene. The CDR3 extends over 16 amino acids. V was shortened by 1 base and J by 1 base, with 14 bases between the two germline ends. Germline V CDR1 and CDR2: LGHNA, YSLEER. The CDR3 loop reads CASSQAPATGSYEQYF. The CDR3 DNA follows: TGCGCCAGCAGCCAAGCTCCCGCGACTGGGTCCTACGAGCAGTACTTC.

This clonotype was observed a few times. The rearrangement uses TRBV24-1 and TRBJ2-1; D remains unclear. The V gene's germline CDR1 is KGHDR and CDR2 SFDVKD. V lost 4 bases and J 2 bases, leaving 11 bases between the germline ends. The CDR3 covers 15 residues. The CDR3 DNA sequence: TGTGCCACCAGTGACCTCGACCTTCCCTACAATGAGCAGTTCTTC. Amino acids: CATSDLDLPYNEQFF.